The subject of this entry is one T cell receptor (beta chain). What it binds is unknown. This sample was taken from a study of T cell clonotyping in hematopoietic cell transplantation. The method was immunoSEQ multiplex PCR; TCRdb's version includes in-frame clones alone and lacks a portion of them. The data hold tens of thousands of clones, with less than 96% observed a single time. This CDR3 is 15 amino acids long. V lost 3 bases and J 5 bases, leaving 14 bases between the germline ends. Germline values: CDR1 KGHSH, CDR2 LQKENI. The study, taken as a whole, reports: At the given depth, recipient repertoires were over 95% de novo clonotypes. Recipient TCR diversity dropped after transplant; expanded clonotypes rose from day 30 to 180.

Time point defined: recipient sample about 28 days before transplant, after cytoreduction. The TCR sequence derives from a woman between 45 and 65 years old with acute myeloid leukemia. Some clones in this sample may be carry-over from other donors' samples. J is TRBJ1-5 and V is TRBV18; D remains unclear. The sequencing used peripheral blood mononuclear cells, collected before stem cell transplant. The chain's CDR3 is CASSPSHKTDQPQHF. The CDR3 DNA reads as TGTGCCAGCTCACCGTCGCACAAAACAGATCAGCCCCAGCATTTT. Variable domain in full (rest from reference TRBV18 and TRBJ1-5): NAGVMQNPRHLVRRRGQEARLRCSPMKGHSHVYWYRQLPEEGLKFMVYLQKENIIDESGMPKERFSAEFPKEGPSILRIQQVVRGDSAAYFCASSPSHKTDQPQHFGDGTRLSIL.